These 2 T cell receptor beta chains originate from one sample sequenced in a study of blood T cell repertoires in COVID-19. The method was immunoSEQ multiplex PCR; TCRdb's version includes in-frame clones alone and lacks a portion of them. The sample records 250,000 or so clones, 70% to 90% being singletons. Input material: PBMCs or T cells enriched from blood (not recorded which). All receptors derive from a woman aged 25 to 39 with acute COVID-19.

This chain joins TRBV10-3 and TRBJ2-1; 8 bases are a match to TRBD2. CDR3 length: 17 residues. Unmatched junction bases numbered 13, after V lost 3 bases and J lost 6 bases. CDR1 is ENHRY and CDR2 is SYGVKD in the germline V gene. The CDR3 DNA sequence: TGTGCCATCAGTGATGGGGCGGGAGGCCGCCCCCCCAATGAGCAGTTCTTC. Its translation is CAISDGAGGRPPNEQFF.

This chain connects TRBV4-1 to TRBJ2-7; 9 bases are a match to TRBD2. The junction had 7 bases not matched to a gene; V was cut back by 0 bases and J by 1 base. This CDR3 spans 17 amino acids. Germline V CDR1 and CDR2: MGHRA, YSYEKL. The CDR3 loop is CASSQERLAGFSYEQYF. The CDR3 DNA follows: TGCGCCAGCAGCCAAGAAAGGCTAGCGGGATTTTCCTACGAGCAGTACTTC.